This T cell receptor beta chain is from a study of blood T cell repertoires in COVID-19. Study in general: Samples representing acute and convalescent COVID-19 were sourced from the United States, Italy and Spain. T cells, B-cell-depleted T cells, or PBMCs supplied cDNA or gDNA.

Assignments of participants to cohorts depended upon their own reported clinical history. The assay was immunoSEQ multiplex PCR, and TCRdb's table has in-frame clones only and misses some. The sample has about 310,000 clones, roughly 90% seen once. V lost 3 bases and J lost 15; bases outside the gene matches: 13. This CDR3 comprises 15 residues. The V gene's germline CDR1 is KGHSH and CDR2 LQKENI. This TCR came from a middle-aged woman who had recovered from COVID-19. What was sequenced was PBMCs or T cells enriched from blood (not recorded which). The chain carries TRBV18 and TRBJ1-6; 8 bases line up with TRBD1. The CDR3 nucleotides read TGTGCCAGCTCACCCCCCGGGGGACAGGCCTCCGGCCTCCACTTT. It codes for CASSPPGGQASGLHF. Combining the CDR3 with reference TRBV18 and TRBJ1-6 gives the whole variable domain NAGVMQNPRHLVRRRGQEARLRCSPMKGHSHVYWYRQLPEEGLKFMVYLQKENIIDESGMPKERFSAEFPKEGPSILRIQQVVRGDSAAYFCASSPPGGQASGLHFGNGTRLTVT.